This T cell receptor (beta chain) appears in the sequencing data of a study of identifying expanded T cells in peripheral blood. Study conclusions and caveats: Differentially abundant clones: about 1.3 between replicates, around 17 at two to three weeks, less than 20 at four. Variance in clone template counts between approximately 2-week samples significantly increased with total template count across all healthy donors.

For this clone: Its antigen is not identified.

No infections or other immune events were documented during collection. Sequenced by immunoSEQ multiplex PCR; TCRdb stores in-frame clones only, minus some. This table holds roughly 100,000 clones, 80% to 90% found once. This receptor was identified in a person between 18 and 70 years old in good health. Sequenced input: blood.

The CDR3 coding sequence is TGTGCCAGCAGCTTAGCGCCAGGGGCGCGGAATGAAAAACTGTTTTTT. Amino acid sequence: CASSLAPGARNEKLFF. The chain is built from TRBV7-8 and TRBJ1-4; TRBD1 is a possible D gene (6 bases). The CDR3 has 16 residues. With 0 bases removed from V and 5 bases from J, the gap between germline ends came to 13 bases. Germline V gene data show CDR1 as SGHVS and CDR2 as FQNEAQ.